What follows are 26 T cell receptor beta chains derived from one specimen sequenced in a study of CD8+CD57+ T cells in acquired aplastic anemia. Genomic DNA served as template for TCR beta VDJ and CDR3 profiling. TCRdb re-called the reads through MiXCR, storing one row per CDR3 protein. The data contain 150,000 or so distinct CDR3 sequences, 55% to 70% of them singletons. Sequenced material: sorted CD4+, CD8+, or CD8+CD57+ T cells (not recorded which) from PBMCs. The receptors were sampled from a human donor in good health.

The J gene is TRBJ2-7, the V gene TRBV2; D could derive from TRBD1 or TRBD2 (5 bases each). V gave up 7 bases and J gave up 4 bases, with 14 bases separating them. The germline V gene has CDR1 SNHLY and CDR2 FYNNEI. The CDR3 is 13 residues long. The CDR3 region is CASTIRGGYEQYF. For the CDR3, the DNA is TGTGCCAGCACAATCCGGGGCGGATACGAGCAGTACTTC.

This clonotype showed up just a few times. The chain uses TRBV20-1 and TRBJ2-1, with TRBD2 matching over 16 bases. Trimming at V came to 6 bases and at J to 8 bases, leaving 10 bases not matched to a gene. CDR3 size: 16 residues. CDR1 and CDR2 from the germline V gene are DFQATT and SNEGSKA (reference sequence). The CDR3 is CSAEGTSGRASDEQFF. CDR3 DNA: TGCAGTGCCGAGGGGACTAGCGGGAGGGCCAGCGATGAGCAGTTCTTC.

This clonotype was seen once. The V gene is TRBV27, the J gene TRBJ1-1; D perhaps matches TRBD1 (6 bases). The CDR3 contains 13 residues. Germline CDR1 and CDR2: MNHEY and SMNVEV (reference sequence). V was clipped by 9 bases and J by 0 bases, with 11 bases between them. In DNA, the CDR3 is TGTGCCAGTCGGGGGCATCTGAACACTGAAGCTTTCTTT. Translated, it gives CASRGHLNTEAFF.

The chain employs TRBV10-2 and TRBJ2-5; D is ambiguous. The CDR3 runs 11 residues. Trimming left V 3 bases short and J 7 bases short, with 6 bases between. The germline gives CDR1 WSHSY, CDR2 SAAADI. The CDR3 loop is CASSDFGTQYF. The CDR3 DNA is TGCGCCAGCAGTGACTTCGGGACCCAGTACTTC.

This rearrangement joins TRBV10-3 to TRBJ2-4, with TRBD1 identical over 10 bases. Germline V gives CDR1 ENHRY, CDR2 SYGVKD. The CDR3 is 13 residues long. V lost 5 bases, J lost 8 bases, and 3 bases stayed unmatched. Written as DNA, the CDR3 is TGTGCCATCAGTCAGGACAGGGGGGACATTCAGTACTTC. This gives the protein CAISQDRGDIQYF.

This clonotype was detected many times. This chain joins TRBV7-6 and TRBJ2-1; the match to TRBD2 covers 8 bases. Trimming took 1 base from V and 4 from J; bases not matched to a gene: 3. The CDR3 is 15 amino acids. CDR1 SGHVS and CDR2 FNYEAQ come from the germline V gene. CDR3 nucleotides: TGTGCCAGCAGCTTAGAGGCTAGCGGGTACAATGAGCAGTTCTTC. Its translation is CASSLEASGYNEQFF.

The chain combines TRBV9 with TRBJ2-1; possibly TRBD2 for D (5 bases). The CDR3 covers 15 residues. Trimming removed 5 bases from V and 1 base from J, with 13 bases in between. Per the germline V gene, CDR1 is SGDLS and CDR2 is YYNGEE. DNA of the CDR3: TGTGCCAGCAGTTACAGTAGCGAATCCTACAATGAGCAGTTCTTC. As protein: CASSYSSESYNEQFF.

This chain connects TRBV24-1 to TRBJ2-3; D ambiguous. Trimming cost V 9 bases and J 8 bases, with 14 bases left between them. In germline, CDR1 is KGHDR, CDR2 SFDVKD. CDR3 length: 12 amino acids. In nucleotides, the CDR3 is TGTGCCACCCCCGATTCGCGGCCTACGCAGTATTTT. It specifies CATPDSRPTQYF.

This clonotype was observed many times. V and J are TRBV11-2 and TRBJ2-3; D is uncertain. Looked up from germline, CDR1 is SGHAT and CDR2 is FQNNGV. The CDR3 totals 13 residues. Trimming removed 3 bases at V and 1 base at J, with 5 bases between. CDR3 sequence (DNA): TGTGCCAGCAGCTTCACTCGCACAGATACGCAGTATTTT. The encoded protein is CASSFTRTDTQYF.

This chain joins TRBV5-1 and TRBJ1-1; TRBD1 is a possible D gene (5 bases). Trimming took off 6 bases at V and 2 bases at J, with 14 bases between the two ends. CDR3 length: 14 amino acids. Germline V gene lookup returns CDR1 SGHRS and CDR2 YFSETQ. The DNA for the CDR3 is TGCGCCAGCAAACCTGGGGGGGGAAACACTGAAGCTTTCTTT. Translating gives CASKPGGGNTEAFF.

The table lists this clonotype with many counts. The chain employs TRBV20-1 and TRBJ2-2, with TRBD1 matching over 8 bases. Germline V gives CDR1 DFQATT, CDR2 SNEGSKA (reference sequence). CDR3 length: 16 amino acids. V was pared by 0 bases and J by 5 bases, with 8 bases of the junction left unmatched. CDR3 sequence reads: CSAREPGGTATGELFF. CDR3 DNA sequence: TGCAGTGCTAGAGAGCCAGGGGGCACGGCTACCGGGGAGCTGTTTTTT.

This clonotype was counted at least ten times. Since a much larger clone is just one base distant, this may be a read error. This rearrangement joins TRBV15 to TRBJ2-5; D gene uncertain. In germline, CDR1 is LNHNV, CDR2 YYDKDF (reference sequence). This CDR3 contains 13 residues. The DNA for the CDR3 is TGTGCCGCCAGCAGAGTGGAACAAGAGACCCAGTACTTC. Translating it yields CAASRVEQETQYF.

J is TRBJ2-7 and V is TRBV20-1; perhaps TRBD2 as D (6 bases). Germline CDR1 DFQATT, CDR2 SNEGSKA (reference sequence). This CDR3 is built from 14 residues. CDR3 in DNA: TGCAGCGCCCAGAGCGGGTACCGATCCTACGAGCAGTACTTC. The encoded protein is CSAQSGYRSYEQYF.

As regards this clonotype: A read error may produce the germline difference seen at one junction end. The chain employs TRBV19 and TRBJ1-2, with TRBD1 matching over 8 bases. The CDR3 has 13 residues. Germline assignment: CDR1 LNHDA and CDR2 SQIVND (reference sequence). The CDR3 protein is CASSETGGANRDF. In DNA, the CDR3 is TGTGCCAGTAGTGAAACAGGGGGTGCCAATCGAGACTTC.

The genes are TRBV12-3 or TRBV12-4 and TRBJ2-2, with no clear D. Trimming left V 5 bases short and J 5 bases short, with 9 bases between. The CDR3 consists of 13 residues. The CDR3 here is CASSIRDTGELFF. The CDR3, as DNA: TGTGCCAGCAGTATTAGAGATACCGGGGAGCTGTTTTTT.

The gene calls are TRBV5-1 and TRBJ1-1, with 7 bases fitting TRBD1. From germline, CDR1 is SGHRS and CDR2 YFSETQ. The trim removed 3 bases at V and 1 base at J, leaving 18 bases unmatched. The CDR3 length is 19 residues. CDR3 DNA: TGCGCCAGCAGCTGGGGGACAGTCAGTTTGAGTCCGGGGAACACTGAAGCTTTCTTT. It encodes CASSWGTVSLSPGNTEAFF.

The chain is built from TRBV7-3 and TRBJ2-1; either TRBD1 or TRBD2 may fit D (5 bases each). This CDR3 has 14 residues. Looked up from germline, CDR1 is SGHTA and CDR2 is FQGTGA. The V end was cut by 5 bases, the J end by 6 bases, with 14 bases between. The CDR3 spells CASSLLGDVNEQFF. The CDR3 DNA reads TGTGCCAGCAGCCTCCTCGGGGACGTCAATGAGCAGTTCTTC.

The chain carries TRBV7-9 and TRBJ1-1, with TRBD1 matching 9 bases. Germline CDR1 reads SEHNR; CDR2 reads FQNEAQ (reference sequence). V trimming: 5 bases; J trimming: 8 bases; junction bases outside the gene matches: 12. The CDR3 loop spans 15 amino acids. CDR3 loop: CASSPSRDRAGEAFF. The CDR3, as DNA: TGTGCCAGCAGCCCATCACGGGACAGGGCCGGGGAAGCTTTCTTT. The full variable domain, with the rest looked up from reference TRBV7-9 and TRBJ1-1, is DTGVSQNPRHKITKRGQNVTFRCDPISEHNRLYWYRQTLGQGPEFLTYFQNEAQLEKSRLLSDRFSAERPKGSFSTLEIQRTEQGDSAMYLCASSPSRDRAGEAFFGQGTRLTVV.

This clonotype was observed a handful of times. This chain connects TRBV7-6 to TRBJ2-1, with TRBD1 as a possible D gene (5 bases). The CDR3 is 13 residues long. The germline V and J ends were trimmed by 1 base and 4 bases, with 5 bases remaining between them. The V gene's germline CDR1 is SGHVS and CDR2 FNYEAQ. CDR3 coding DNA: TGTGCCAGCAGCTTAGGACAGTACAATGAGCAGTTCTTC. This gives the protein CASSLGQYNEQFF.

The V call is TRBV5-1, the J call TRBJ1-2; TRBD1 might be the D (5 bases). The V end was cut by 6 bases, the J end by 2 bases, with 14 bases between. The germline gives CDR1 SGHRS, CDR2 YFSETQ. The CDR3 consists of 14 residues. The CDR3: CASTPRGGNYGYTF. CDR3 in DNA: TGCGCCAGCACGCCACGCGGGGGGAACTATGGCTACACCTTC.

This clonotype was observed once. The CDR3 nucleotides read TGTGCCAGCAGCTTTTTCCGGGACAGGGGAGGTGAGCAGTTCTTC. As protein: CASSFFRDRGGEQFF. V and J are TRBV7-2 and TRBJ2-1, with TRBD1 matching 10 bases. V dropped 3 bases and J dropped 9; count of bases not matched to a gene: 8. Germline lookup yields CDR1 SGHTA and CDR2 FQGNSA. The CDR3 runs 15 residues.

This clonotype came up many times. The chain is built from TRBV24-1 and TRBJ2-1; D call uncertain. The CDR3 has 16 residues. The V gene's germline CDR1 is KGHDR and CDR2 SFDVKD. V was clipped by 7 bases and J by 6 bases, with 21 bases between them. CDR3 sequence: CATSDFPSFKSNEQFF. The CDR3 nucleotides are TGTGCCACCAGCGACTTCCCCTCGTTTAAATCCAATGAGCAGTTCTTC.

The chain is built from TRBV29-1 and TRBJ2-5; 9 bases line up with TRBD2. The germline CDR1 and CDR2 sequences are SQVTM and ANQGSEA. CDR3 size: 13 residues. With V trimmed by 8 bases and J by 2 bases, 6 bases remained unmatched. The CDR3 protein is CSSLAGGQETQYF. Here the CDR3 DNA reads TGCAGCTCGCTTGCGGGGGGGCAAGAGACCCAGTACTTC.

The V call is TRBV5-1, the J call TRBJ2-2; D is ambiguous. V was trimmed by 2 bases and J by 2 bases, leaving 10 bases between them. Looked up from germline, CDR1 is SGHRS and CDR2 is YFSETQ. The CDR3 consists of 15 residues. The CDR3 protein is CASSLNTANTGELFF. In nucleotides, the CDR3 is TGCGCCAGCAGCTTAAACACAGCTAACACCGGGGAGCTGTTTTTT.

Details on this clonotype: At one of its ends the junction is not consistent with the germline gene, which may arise from a read error. The chain carries TRBV9 and TRBJ2-7, with D possibly TRBD1 on 6 matching bases. The CDR3 runs to 12 residues. Germline V lookup: CDR1 SGDLS, CDR2 YYNGEE. The CDR3: CVSSRGGYEQYF. DNA for the CDR3: TGTGTCAGCAGCAGAGGGGGCTACGAGCAGTACTTC. Complete variable domain (other parts from reference TRBV9 and TRBJ2-7): DSGVTQTPKHLITATGQRVTLRCSPRSGDLSVYWYQQSLDQGLQFLIQYYNGEERAKGNILERFSAQQFPDLHSELNLSSLELGDSALYFCVSSRGGYEQYFGPGTRLTVT.

In its sample, this clonotype was seen once. V gene TRBV19 combines with J gene TRBJ2-2; 12 bases are shared with TRBD2. Germline lookup yields CDR1 LNHDA and CDR2 SQIVND (reference sequence). Trimming removed 6 bases from V and 5 bases from J; junction bases left unmatched: 7. The CDR3 length is 16 residues. As DNA, the CDR3 is TGTGCCAGTAGGGACCCTAGCGGGAGGGAGACCGGGGAGCTGTTTTTT. This encodes CASRDPSGRETGELFF.